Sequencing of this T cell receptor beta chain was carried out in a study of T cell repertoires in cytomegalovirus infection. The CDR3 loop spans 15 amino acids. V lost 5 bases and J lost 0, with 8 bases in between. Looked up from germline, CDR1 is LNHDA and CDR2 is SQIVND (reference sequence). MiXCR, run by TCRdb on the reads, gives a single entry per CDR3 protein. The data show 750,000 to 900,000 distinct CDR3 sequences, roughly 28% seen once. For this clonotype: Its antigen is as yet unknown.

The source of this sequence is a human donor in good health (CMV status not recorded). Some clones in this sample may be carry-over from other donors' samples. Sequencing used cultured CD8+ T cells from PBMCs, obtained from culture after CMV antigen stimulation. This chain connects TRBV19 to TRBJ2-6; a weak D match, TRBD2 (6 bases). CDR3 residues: CASSVGGSGANVLTF. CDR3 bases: TGTGCCAGTAGTGTCGGGGGCTCTGGGGCCAACGTCCTGACTTTC.